This TCR beta chain was sequenced in a study of T cell responses to AZD1222 COVID-19 vaccine. The study's findings and limits: It was only a handful of AZD1222 recipients who were seropositive at baseline.

Measured with immunoSEQ multiplex PCR; TCRdb has only the in-frame clones, and not every one. The sample carries under 200,000 clones, 70% to 90% recorded once. In the case of this clone: The antigen is unknown.

The input for sequencing was peripheral blood, taken 28 days after the second AZD1222 dose. The receptor was isolated from an adult who received the AZD1222 COVID-19 vaccine.

In DNA, the CDR3 is TGCGCCAGCAGCTTGCAGGGGACCTACAATGAGCAGTTCTTC. Translated, it gives CASSLQGTYNEQFF. The gene calls are TRBV5-1 and TRBJ2-1; D perhaps matches TRBD1 (6 bases). The CDR3 is 14 amino acids. The V and J ends lost 1 base and 2 bases respectively, with 7 bases between them. Germline-derived CDR1 and CDR2 are SGHRS and YFSETQ.